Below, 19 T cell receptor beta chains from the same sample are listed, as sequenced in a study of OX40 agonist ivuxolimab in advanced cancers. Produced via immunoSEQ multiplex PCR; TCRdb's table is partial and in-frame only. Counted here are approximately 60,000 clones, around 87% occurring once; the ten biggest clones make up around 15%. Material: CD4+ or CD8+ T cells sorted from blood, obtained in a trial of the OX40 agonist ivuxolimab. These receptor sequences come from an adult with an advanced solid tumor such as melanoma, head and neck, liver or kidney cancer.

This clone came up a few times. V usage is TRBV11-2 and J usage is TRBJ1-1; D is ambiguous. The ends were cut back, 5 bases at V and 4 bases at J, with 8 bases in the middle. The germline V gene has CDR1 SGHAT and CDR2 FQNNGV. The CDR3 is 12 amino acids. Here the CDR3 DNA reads TGTGCCAGCAGCCTAGTGAGCACTGAAGCTTTCTTT. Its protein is CASSLVSTEAFF.

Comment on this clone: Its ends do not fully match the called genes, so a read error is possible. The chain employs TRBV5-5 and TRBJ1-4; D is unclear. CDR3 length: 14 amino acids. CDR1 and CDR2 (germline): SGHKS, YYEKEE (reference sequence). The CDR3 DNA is TGTGCCAGCAGCTTGGAGGATTCTAAGGAAAAACTGTTTTTT. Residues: CASSLEDSKEKLFF.

The CDR3 bases are TGTGCCAGCTCACCAGGCAGCGCCTACTATGGCTACACCTTC. Its translation: CASSPGSAYYGYTF. The chain joins TRBV18 to TRBJ1-2; D uncertain. CDR3 length: 14 residues. Germline CDR1 is KGHSH and CDR2 is LQKENI. With 2 bases removed from V and 3 bases from J, the gap between germline ends came to 10 bases.

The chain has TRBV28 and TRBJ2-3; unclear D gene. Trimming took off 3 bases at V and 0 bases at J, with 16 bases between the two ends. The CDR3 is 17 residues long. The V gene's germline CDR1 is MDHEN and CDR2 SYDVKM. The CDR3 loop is CASSLAPGSWSTDTQYF. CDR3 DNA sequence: TGTGCCAGCAGTTTGGCCCCGGGCAGTTGGAGCACAGATACGCAGTATTTT.

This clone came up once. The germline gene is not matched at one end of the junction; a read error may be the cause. The CDR3 nucleotides are TGTGCCAGCAGTTACTCGCCTAGCGGGGGATACAATGAGCAGTTCTTC. Residues: CASSYSPSGGYNEQFF. V usage is TRBV10-3 and J usage is TRBJ2-1; TRBD2 matches 10 bases. Per germline, CDR1 ENHRY and CDR2 SYGVKD. The CDR3 covers 16 residues.

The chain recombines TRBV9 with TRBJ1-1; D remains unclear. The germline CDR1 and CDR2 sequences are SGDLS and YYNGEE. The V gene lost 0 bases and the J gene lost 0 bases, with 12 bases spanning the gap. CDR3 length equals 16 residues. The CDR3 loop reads CASSVGGGVMNTEAFF. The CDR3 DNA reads TGTGCCAGCAGCGTAGGGGGAGGAGTGATGAACACTGAAGCTTTCTTT. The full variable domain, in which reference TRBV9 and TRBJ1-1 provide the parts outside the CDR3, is DSGVTQTPKHLITATGQRVTLRCSPRSGDLSVYWYQQSLDQGLQFLIQYYNGEERAKGNILERFSAQQFPDLHSELNLSSLELGDSALYFCASSVGGGVMNTEAFFGQGTRLTVV.

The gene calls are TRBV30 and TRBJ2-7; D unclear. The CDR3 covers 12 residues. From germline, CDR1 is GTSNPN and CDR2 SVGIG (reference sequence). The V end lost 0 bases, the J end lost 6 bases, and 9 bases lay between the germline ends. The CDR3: CAWSVIIGEQYF. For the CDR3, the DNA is TGTGCCTGGAGTGTGATTATCGGCGAGCAGTACTTC.

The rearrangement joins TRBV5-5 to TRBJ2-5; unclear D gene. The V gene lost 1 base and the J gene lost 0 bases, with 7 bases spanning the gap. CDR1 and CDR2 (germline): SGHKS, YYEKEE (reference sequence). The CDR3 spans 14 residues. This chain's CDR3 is CASSLWSNQETQYF. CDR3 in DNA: TGTGCCAGCAGCTTGTGGTCAAACCAAGAGACCCAGTACTTC.

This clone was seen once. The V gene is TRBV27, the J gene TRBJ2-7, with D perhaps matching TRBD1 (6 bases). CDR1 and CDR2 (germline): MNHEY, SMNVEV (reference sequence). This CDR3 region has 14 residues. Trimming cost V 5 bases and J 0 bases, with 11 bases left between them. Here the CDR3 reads CASSAAGASYEQYF. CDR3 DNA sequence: TGTGCCAGCAGTGCGGCAGGGGCCTCCTACGAGCAGTACTTC.

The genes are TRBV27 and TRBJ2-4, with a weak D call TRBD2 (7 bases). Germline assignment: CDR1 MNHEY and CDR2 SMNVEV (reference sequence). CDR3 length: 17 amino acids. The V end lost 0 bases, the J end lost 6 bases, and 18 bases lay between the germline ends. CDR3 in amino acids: CASSLSRGPSNLNIQYF. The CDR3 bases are TGTGCCAGCAGTTTATCGCGGGGGCCATCAAACTTAAACATTCAGTACTTC.

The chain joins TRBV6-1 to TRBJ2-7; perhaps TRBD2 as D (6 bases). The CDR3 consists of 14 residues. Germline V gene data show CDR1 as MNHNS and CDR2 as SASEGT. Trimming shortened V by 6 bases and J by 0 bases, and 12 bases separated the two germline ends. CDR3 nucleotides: TGTGCCAGCAGGGAGGGGTGGGGCTCCTACGAGCAGTACTTC. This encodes CASREGWGSYEQYF.

CDR3 amino acids: CASRPVGGGFTEAFF. The CDR3, as DNA: TGTGCCAGCAGACCTGTTGGAGGGGGCTTCACTGAAGCTTTCTTT. V and J are TRBV5-8 and TRBJ1-1, with TRBD1 identical over 7 bases. Unmatched junction bases numbered 11, after V lost 5 bases and J lost 4 bases. CDR1 is SGHTS and CDR2 is YDEGEE in the germline V gene. This CDR3 region has 15 residues. The full variable domain, rest sourced from reference TRBV5-8 and TRBJ1-1, is EAGVTQSPTHLIKTRGQQATLRCSPISGHTSVYWYQQALGLGLQFLLWYDEGEERNRGNFPPRFSGRQFPNYSSELNVNALELEDSALYLCASRPVGGGFTEAFFGQGTRLTVV.

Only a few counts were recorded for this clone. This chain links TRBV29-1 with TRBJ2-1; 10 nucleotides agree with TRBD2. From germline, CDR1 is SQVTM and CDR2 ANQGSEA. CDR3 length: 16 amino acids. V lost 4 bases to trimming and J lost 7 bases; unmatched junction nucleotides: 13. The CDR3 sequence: CSVVGHSGRAENEQFF. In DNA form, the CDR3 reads TGCAGCGTTGTTGGGCACAGCGGGAGGGCGGAAAATGAGCAGTTCTTC.

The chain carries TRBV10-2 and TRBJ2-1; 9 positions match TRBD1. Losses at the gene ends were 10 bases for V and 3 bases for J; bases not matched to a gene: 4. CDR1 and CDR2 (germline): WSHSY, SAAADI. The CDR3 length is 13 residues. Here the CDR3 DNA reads TGCGCCACCGGGACAGGGCTCTACAATGAGCAGTTCTTC. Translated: CATGTGLYNEQFF.

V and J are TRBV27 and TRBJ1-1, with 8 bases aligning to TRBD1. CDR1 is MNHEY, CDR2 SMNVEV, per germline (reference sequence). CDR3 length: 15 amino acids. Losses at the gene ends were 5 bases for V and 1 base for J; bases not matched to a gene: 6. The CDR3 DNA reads TGTGCCAGCAGTCCCCGGACAGGGACGAACACTGAAGCTTTCTTT. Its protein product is CASSPRTGTNTEAFF.

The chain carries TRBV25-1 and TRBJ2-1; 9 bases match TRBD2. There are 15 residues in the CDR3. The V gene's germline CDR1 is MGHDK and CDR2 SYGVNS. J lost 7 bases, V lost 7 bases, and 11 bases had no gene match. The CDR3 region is CASNLAGRMWNEQFF. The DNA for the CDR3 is TGTGCCAGCAATCTAGCGGGAAGAATGTGGAATGAGCAGTTCTTC.

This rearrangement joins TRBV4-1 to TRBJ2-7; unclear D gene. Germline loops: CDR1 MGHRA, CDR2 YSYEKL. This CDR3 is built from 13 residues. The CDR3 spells CASSPPDSYEQYF. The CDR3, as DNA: TGCGCTAGCTCCCCCCCGGACTCCTACGAGCAGTACTTC.

The CDR3 DNA is TGTGCCAGCAGCCAACCGCTAGCCGACGAGCAGTACTTC. The encoded protein is CASSQPLADEQYF. The rearrangement joins TRBV7-9 to TRBJ2-7; D is perhaps TRBD2 (5 bases). The V end lost 5 bases, the J end lost 5 bases, and 13 bases lay between the germline ends. CDR3 length: 13 amino acids. CDR1 is SEHNR, CDR2 FQNEAQ, per germline (reference sequence).

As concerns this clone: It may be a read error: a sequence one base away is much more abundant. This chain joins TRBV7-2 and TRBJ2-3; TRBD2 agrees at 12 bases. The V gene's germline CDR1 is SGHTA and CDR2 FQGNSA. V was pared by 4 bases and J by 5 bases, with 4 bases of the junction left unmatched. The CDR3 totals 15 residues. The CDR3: CASSSSGGAGDTQYF. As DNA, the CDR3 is TGTGCCAGCAGCTCTAGCGGGGGGGCCGGAGATACGCAGTATTTT.